This T cell receptor (beta chain) was sequenced for a study of T cells in Graves' hyperthyroidism and ophthalmopathy. The CDR3 consists of 15 residues. Germline V gene lookup returns CDR1 SEHNR and CDR2 FQNEAQ (reference sequence). V was clipped by 3 bases and J by 8 bases, with 20 bases between them. TCR beta CDR3 region amplification was performed from RNA transcripts. With the HTBI primer set, the TCR CDR3 went through a first round of RT-PCR. MiXCR, run by TCRdb on the multiplex PCR reads, gives a single entry per CDR3 protein. Among around 340,000 distinct CDR3 sequences listed, 21% were seen once.

The chain couples TRBV7-9 to TRBJ2-7; D tentatively fits TRBD1 or TRBD2 (5 bases each). The receptor was isolated from a woman aged 45-59 years with Graves' hyperthyroidism. Sequencing input: blood. CDR3 residues: CASSLDSGRVKQQYF. The CDR3 DNA follows: TGTGCCAGCAGCTTGGACTCAGGCAGGGTTAAGCAGCAGTACTTC. Full variable domain (missing parts from reference TRBV7-9 and TRBJ2-7): DTGVSQNPRHKITKRGQNVTFRCDPISEHNRLYWYRQTLGQGPEFLTYFQNEAQLEKSRLLSDRFSAERPKGSFSTLEIQRTEQGDSAMYLCASSLDSGRVKQQYFGPGTRLTVT.